This TCR beta chain was recorded in a study of vaccination effects on CD4 cells after COVID-19. Before sequencing took place, the ViraFEST assay used viral peptide pools to expand antigen-specific CD4+ T cells. A roughly 10-day culture period preceded the isolation of CD4+ T cells. The healthy vaccine recipients, who had no prior SARS-CoV-2 infection, showed negative nucleocapsid antibodies. IL-2 at 10 IU/ml and peptides at 10 ug/ml were added to cultured PBMC, more than 1.5 million per well. On days 3 and 7, fresh IL-2 medium replaced half the medium. Concerning this clone itself: The antigen is undetermined.

Generated by immunoSEQ multiplex PCR, the TCRdb table keeps only in-frame clones and is missing some. Of under 80,000 clones listed, around 81% are singletons. Study findings and constraints: By a late point after vaccination, infection- and vaccine-induced clones had shrunk markedly through clonal contraction.

The TCR comes from a human donor who received a COVID-19 vaccine. This specimen was CD4+ T cells from PBMCs cultured with SARS-CoV-2 spike peptides, taken before COVID-19 vaccination.

The CDR3 DNA is TGTGCCCCCCCGGGACGTAGCTCCTACAATGAGCAGTTCTTC. This translates into CAPPGRSSYNEQFF. J is TRBJ2-1 and V is TRBV24-1; D may match TRBD1 or TRBD2 (5 bases each). Per the germline V gene, CDR1 is KGHDR and CDR2 is SFDVKD. There are 14 residues in the CDR3. Trimming left V 12 bases short and J 0 bases short, with 14 bases between.